This T cell receptor beta chain originates from a study of T-cell memory formation after mild COVID-19. About the research overall: There were largely donor-specific TCR clusters.

V gave up 5 bases and J gave up 2 bases, with 14 bases separating them. The CDR3 contains 15 residues. CDR1 is SEHNR and CDR2 is FQNEAQ in the germline V gene (reference sequence). One entry per CDR3 protein results from TCRdb running MiXCR on the 5' RACE reads. The data hold around 500,000 distinct CDR3 sequences, with roughly 20% observed a single time. This clonotype occurred a few times. This TCR came from an adult woman who had mild COVID-19 (a few samples of this study predate the infection). Cell type and time point are not known. Specimen: PBMCs or a T cell subset sorted from them (not recorded which). The chain carries TRBV7-9 and TRBJ2-3, with D maybe TRBD2 (5 bases). The CDR3 sequence is CASSPLGDYTDTQYF. Here the CDR3 DNA reads TGTGCCAGCAGCCCACTGGGAGATTACACAGATACGCAGTATTTT.